These 2 T cell receptor beta chains share one sample of origin, sequenced in a study of blood T cell repertoires in COVID-19. Sequencing used immunoSEQ multiplex PCR; TCRdb keeps in-frame clones, though not all of them. The repertoire includes some 160,000 clones, 83% of them detected once, and roughly 2% sits in the top ten. Sequenced: peripheral blood. These receptor sequences come from a woman older than 75 with acute or convalescent COVID-19.

The rearrangement uses TRBV4-1 and TRBJ2-1; D may be TRBD1 (5 bases). The V and J ends lost 4 bases and 0 bases respectively, with 16 bases between them. CDR1 and CDR2 from the germline V gene are MGHRA and YSYEKL. The length of the CDR3 is 17 residues. The DNA of the CDR3 is TGCGCCAGCAGCCTCCAACTACAGGCCGTCTCCTACAATGAGCAGTTCTTC. This codes for CASSLQLQAVSYNEQFF.

This clone was detected ten times or more. This chain uses TRBV7-2 with TRBJ1-1, with TRBD1 as a possible D gene (6 bases). This CDR3 has 15 residues. CDR1 and CDR2 (germline): SGHTA, FQGNSA. V was cut by 1 base and J by 8 bases, with 17 bases left in between. CDR3 amino acids: CASSLEAAGVAEAFF. DNA of the CDR3: TGTGCCAGCAGCTTAGAGGCGGCAGGGGTTGCCGAAGCTTTCTTT.